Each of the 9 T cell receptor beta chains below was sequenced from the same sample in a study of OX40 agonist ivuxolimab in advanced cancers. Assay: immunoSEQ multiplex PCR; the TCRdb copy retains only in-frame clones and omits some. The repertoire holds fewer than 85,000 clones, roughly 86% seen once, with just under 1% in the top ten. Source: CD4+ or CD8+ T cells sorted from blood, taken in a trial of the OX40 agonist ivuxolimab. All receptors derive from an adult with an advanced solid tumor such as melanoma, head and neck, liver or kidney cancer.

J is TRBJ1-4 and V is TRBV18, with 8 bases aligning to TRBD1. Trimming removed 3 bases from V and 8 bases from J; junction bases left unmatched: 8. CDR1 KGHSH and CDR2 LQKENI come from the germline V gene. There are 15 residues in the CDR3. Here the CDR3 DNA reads TGTGCCAGCTCACCCCGGACAGGGTTGGAAGAAAAACTGTTTTTT. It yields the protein CASSPRTGLEEKLFF.

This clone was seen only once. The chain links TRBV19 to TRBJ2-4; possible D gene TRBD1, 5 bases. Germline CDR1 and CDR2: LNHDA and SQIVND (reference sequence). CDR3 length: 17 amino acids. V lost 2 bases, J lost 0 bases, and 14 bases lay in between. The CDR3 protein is CASSIFEGDVAKNIQYF. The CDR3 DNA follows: TGTGCCAGTAGTATATTCGAAGGGGATGTAGCCAAAAACATTCAGTACTTC.

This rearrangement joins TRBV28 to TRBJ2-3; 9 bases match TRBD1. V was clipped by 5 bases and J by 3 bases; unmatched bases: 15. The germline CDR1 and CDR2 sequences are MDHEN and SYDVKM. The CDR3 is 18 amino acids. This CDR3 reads CASSPSGGTGFKTDTQYF. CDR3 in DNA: TGTGCCAGCAGTCCCTCTGGGGGGACAGGGTTTAAGACAGATACGCAGTATTTT. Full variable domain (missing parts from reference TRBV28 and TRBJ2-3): DVKVTQSSRYLVKRTGEKVFLECVQDMDHENMFWYRQDPGLGLRLIYFSYDVKMKEKGDIPEGYSVSREKKERFSLILESASTNQTSMYLCASSPSGGTGFKTDTQYFGPGTRLTVL.

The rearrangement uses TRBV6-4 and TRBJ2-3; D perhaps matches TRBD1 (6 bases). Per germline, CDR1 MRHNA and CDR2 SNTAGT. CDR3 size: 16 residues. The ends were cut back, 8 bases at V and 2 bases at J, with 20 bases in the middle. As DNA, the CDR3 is TGTGCCAGCTCTTCTCGGGCAGGGGCAAACACAGATACGCAGTATTTT. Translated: CASSSRAGANTDTQYF.

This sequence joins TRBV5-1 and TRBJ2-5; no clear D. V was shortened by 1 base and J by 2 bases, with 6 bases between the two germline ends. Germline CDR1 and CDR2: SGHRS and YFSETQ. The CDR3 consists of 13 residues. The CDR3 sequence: CASSLTFQETQYF. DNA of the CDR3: TGCGCCAGCAGCTTGACCTTTCAAGAGACCCAGTACTTC.

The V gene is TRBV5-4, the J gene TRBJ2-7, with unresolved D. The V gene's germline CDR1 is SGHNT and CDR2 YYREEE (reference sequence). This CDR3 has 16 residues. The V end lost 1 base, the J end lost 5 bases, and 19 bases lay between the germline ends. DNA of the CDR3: TGTGCCAGCAGCTTGCCTGCGAGGTCGATGCGCGACGAGCAGTACTTC. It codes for CASSLPARSMRDEQYF.

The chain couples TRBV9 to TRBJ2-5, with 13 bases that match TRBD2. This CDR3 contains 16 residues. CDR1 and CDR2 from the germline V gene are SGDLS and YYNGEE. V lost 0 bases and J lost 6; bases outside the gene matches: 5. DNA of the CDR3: TGTGCCAGCAGCGTAGGGAGACTAGCGGGGGGTCAGACCCAGTACTTC. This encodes CASSVGRLAGGQTQYF.

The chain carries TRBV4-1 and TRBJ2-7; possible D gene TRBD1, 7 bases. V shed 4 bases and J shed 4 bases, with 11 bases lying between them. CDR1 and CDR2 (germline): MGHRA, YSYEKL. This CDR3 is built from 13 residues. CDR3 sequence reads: CASSRQGGYEQYF. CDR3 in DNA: TGCGCCAGCAGCCGACAGGGAGGTTACGAGCAGTACTTC.

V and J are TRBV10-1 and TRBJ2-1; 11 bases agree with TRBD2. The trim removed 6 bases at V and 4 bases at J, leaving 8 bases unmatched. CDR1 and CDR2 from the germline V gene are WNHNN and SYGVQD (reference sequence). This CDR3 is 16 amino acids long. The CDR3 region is CASRKGLAELYNEQFF. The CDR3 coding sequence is TGCGCCAGCAGAAAGGGACTAGCGGAGCTATACAATGAGCAGTTCTTC.